This T cell receptor beta chain was documented in a study of blood T cell repertoires in COVID-19. In the study overall: COVID-19 samples, acute and convalescent, were from the United States, Italy and Spain.

Assay used: immunoSEQ multiplex PCR; TCRdb lists only in-frame clones, some missing. The profile shows approximately 30,000 clones, about nine tenths of them singletons. Trimming pared 5 bases from V and 7 bases from J, leaving 14 bases between. The CDR3 runs 13 residues. The germline gives CDR1 LNHDA, CDR2 SQIVND (reference sequence). The receptor was derived from a man between 70 and 80 years old with active or convalescent COVID-19. V is TRBV19 and J is TRBJ1-2, with D possibly matching TRBD1 (6 bases). Sequences were obtained from peripheral blood. CDR3 nucleotides: TGTGCCAGTAGTGGGGGCCGGGCCTCTGGCTACACCTTC. Translating gives CASSGGRASGYTF. The full variable domain, with the rest looked up from reference TRBV19 and TRBJ1-2, is DGGITQSPKYLFRKEGQNVTLSCEQNLNHDAMYWYRQDPGQGLRLIYYSQIVNDFQKGDIAEGYSVSREKKESFPLTVTSAQKNPTAFYLCASSGGRASGYTFGSGTRLTVV.